This TCR beta chain was found in a study of T cell responses to AZD1222 COVID-19 vaccine. General study results and limits: Seropositive AZD1222 recipients at baseline numbered only five or six. At 160-218 and 743-854, vaccine-associated CD4 TCRs were dominant, and they spanned spike. Donors in the cohort were predominantly white British and more often female, and clonal diversity was possibly underestimated.

Only one count was recorded for this clone. Its antigen is currently unknown. This CDR3 has 15 residues. The germline V and J ends were trimmed by 7 bases and 5 bases, with 18 bases remaining between them. Germline CDR1 and CDR2: MNHEY and SVGAGI. Libraries were prepared by immunoSEQ multiplex PCR; TCRdb keeps only in-frame clonotypes and omits some of them. Of fewer than 120,000 clones detected, 85% to 95% appear once; the ten largest clones hold about 7.8%. The genes are TRBV6-5 and TRBJ2-1; D is perhaps TRBD1 (6 bases). The receptor's source is an adult in good health. Sequenced material: peripheral blood, taken on day 0 of AZD1222 vaccination. The CDR3 nucleotides are TGTGCCAGCACCCGAACCAGGGGTGGGGACAATGAGCAGTTCTTC. This translates into CASTRTRGGDNEQFF.